These 8 T cell receptor beta chains came from one sample sequenced in a study of blood T cells in healthy people across ages. A second PCR, run for about 7 to 11 cycles, used a sample-barcoded 5' primer plus a J-beta primer mix. TCRdb itself ran the 5' RACE reads through MiXCR, one entry per CDR3 protein. Here the sample spans about 1,400,000 distinct CDR3 sequences, about 43% being singletons. Input material: blood. The receptors here all came from a woman aged 18 to 35 in good health.

J is TRBJ2-1 and V is TRBV27; TRBD1 or TRBD2 may be the D gene (5 bases each). CDR3 length equals 15 residues. Trimming pared 6 bases from V and 8 bases from J, leaving 20 bases between. Per germline, CDR1 MNHEY and CDR2 SMNVEV (reference sequence). CDR3 loop: CASSPLGDGNDEQFF. In DNA form, the CDR3 reads TGTGCCAGCAGCCCCCTAGGGGACGGGAATGATGAGCAGTTCTTC.

This clonotype was observed a few times. The rearrangement links TRBV7-6 to TRBJ2-3, with D maybe TRBD2 (6 bases). Between the trimmed V and J ends, which lost 5 bases and 1 base, there was a span of 19 bases. This CDR3 spans 17 amino acids. Germline V gene data show CDR1 as SGHVS and CDR2 as FNYEAQ. CDR3 region: CASSQTLAPSGTDTQYF. CDR3 sequence (DNA): TGTGCCAGCAGCCAAACTCTAGCGCCATCTGGCACAGATACGCAGTATTTT.

The CDR3 DNA reads TGCAGTGCTCTCGCTCCCGGGGAGCTGTTTTTT. It codes for CSALAPGELFF. The J gene is TRBJ2-2, the V gene TRBV20-1; D remains ambiguous. The CDR3 runs to 11 residues. V shed 5 bases and J shed 6 bases, with 7 bases lying between them. Looked up from germline, CDR1 is DFQATT and CDR2 is SNEGSKA (reference sequence).

A single count supports this clonotype. The rearrangement uses TRBV10-3 and TRBJ1-1; D gene ambiguous. Looked up from germline, CDR1 is ENHRY and CDR2 is SYGVKD. Trimming removed 3 bases from V and 5 bases from J, with 16 bases in between. This CDR3 is built from 15 residues. In DNA form, the CDR3 reads TGTGCCATCAGTGACGAGGGATTATCGGGTACTGAAGCTTTCTTT. Its protein product is CAISDEGLSGTEAFF.

The V gene is TRBV4-2, the J gene TRBJ2-5; D unresolved. TRBJ2-7 explains the end of the DNA better; the J call may be wrong. The CDR3 runs to 16 residues. CDR1 is LGHNA and CDR2 is YNFKEQ in the germline V gene. The CDR3 nucleotides are TGTGCCAGCAGCCAATTCCTCTCGCGGATCTCCTACGAGCAGTACTTC. Translation: CASSQFLSRISYEQYF.

The chain uses TRBV19 and TRBJ2-1; no reliable D call. Trimming cost V 6 bases and J 0 bases, with 15 bases left between them. The germline V gene has CDR1 LNHDA and CDR2 SQIVND (reference sequence). The CDR3 totals 16 residues. The CDR3 loop reads CASSPSLVRSYNEQFF. The CDR3 bases are TGTGCCAGTAGCCCGAGCCTGGTCCGCTCCTACAATGAGCAGTTCTTC.

The chain employs TRBV5-1 and TRBJ2-2, with 12 bases aligning to TRBD2. Unmatched junction bases numbered 5, after V lost 4 bases and J lost 7 bases. Germline CDR1 SGHRS, CDR2 YFSETQ. The CDR3 is 15 residues long. CDR3 region: CASSPTSGSDGELFF. The DNA for the CDR3 is TGCGCCAGCAGCCCGACTAGCGGGAGTGACGGGGAGCTGTTTTTT.

The table lists this clonotype with a count of one. The chain combines TRBV20-1 with TRBJ1-1; D is unclear. CDR3 length: 14 amino acids. V was clipped by 1 base and J by 0 bases, with 9 bases between them. Germline values: CDR1 DFQATT, CDR2 SNEGSKA (reference sequence). The CDR3 spells CSARGTIMNTEAFF. Written as DNA, the CDR3 is TGCAGTGCTAGAGGGACTATTATGAACACTGAAGCTTTCTTT.